This paragraph covers one T cell receptor beta chain sequence. Antigen specificity is unknown. This sample was included in a study of CD8+ T cells in alopecia areata. General study findings and limits: Whereas mice showed it more clearly, TCR sharing across patients was murkier, possibly because of HLA.

Stated treatment: oral pan-JAK inhibitor, 5-10 mg twice daily. RNA was isolated and reverse transcribed to cDNA, the sequencing template. Sequenced by immunoSEQ multiplex PCR; TCRdb stores in-frame clones only, minus some. The table lists 150,000 or so clones, roughly 52% of them singletons. The CDR3 runs to 13 residues. V lost 4 bases to trimming and J lost 8 bases, with 17 bases between them. The germline V gene encodes CDR1 SQVTM and CDR2 ANQGSEA. The gene calls are TRBV29-1 and TRBJ1-1; D may be TRBD1 (6 bases). Source: CD8+ T cells sorted from blood, taken at week 4, from a patient treated with tofacitinib. The TCR comes from a human donor with alopecia areata. This CDR3 reads CSVGGHGGGEAFF. Here the CDR3 DNA reads TGCAGCGTTGGTGGGCATGGGGGCGGGGAAGCTTTCTTT.